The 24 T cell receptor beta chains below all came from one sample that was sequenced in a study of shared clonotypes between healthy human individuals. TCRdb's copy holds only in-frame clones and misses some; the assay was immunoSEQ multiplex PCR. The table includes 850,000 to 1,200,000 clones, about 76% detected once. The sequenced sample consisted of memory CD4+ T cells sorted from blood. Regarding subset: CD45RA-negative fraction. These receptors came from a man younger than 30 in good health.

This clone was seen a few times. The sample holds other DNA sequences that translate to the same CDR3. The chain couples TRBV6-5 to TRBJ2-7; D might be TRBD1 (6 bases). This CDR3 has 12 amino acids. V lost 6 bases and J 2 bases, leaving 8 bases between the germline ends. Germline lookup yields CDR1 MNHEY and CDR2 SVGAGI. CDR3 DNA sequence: TGTGCCAGCAGCAGGGACACCTACGAGCAGTACTTC. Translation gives CASSRDTYEQYF.

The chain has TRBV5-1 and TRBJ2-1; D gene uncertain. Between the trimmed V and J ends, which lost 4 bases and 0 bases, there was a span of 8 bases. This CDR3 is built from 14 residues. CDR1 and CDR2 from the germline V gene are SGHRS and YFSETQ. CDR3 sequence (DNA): TGCGCCAGCAGCGTTGAAGTCTCCTACAATGAGCAGTTCTTC. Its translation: CASSVEVSYNEQFF.

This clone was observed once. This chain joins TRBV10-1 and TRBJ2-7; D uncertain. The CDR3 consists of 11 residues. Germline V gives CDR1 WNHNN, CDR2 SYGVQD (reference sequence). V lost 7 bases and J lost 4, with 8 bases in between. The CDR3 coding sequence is TGCGCCAGCATCCTGGATTACGAGCAGTACTTC. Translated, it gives CASILDYEQYF.

The DNA of the CDR3 is TGTGCCAGCAGCCCCCGGACTAGCGGGACGCAGTATTTT. Translated: CASSPRTSGTQYF. V is TRBV6-5 and J is TRBJ2-3; 11 nucleotides agree with TRBD2. CDR1 MNHEY and CDR2 SVGAGI come from the germline V gene. This CDR3 comprises 13 residues. V shed 6 bases and J 9 bases; nucleotides not matched to a gene: 5.

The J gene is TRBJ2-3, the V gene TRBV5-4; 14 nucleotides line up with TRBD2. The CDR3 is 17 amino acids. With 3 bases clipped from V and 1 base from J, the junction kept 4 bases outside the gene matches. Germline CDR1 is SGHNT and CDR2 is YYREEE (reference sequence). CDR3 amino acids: CASSSGLAGARTDTQYF. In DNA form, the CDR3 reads TGTGCCAGCAGCTCGGGACTAGCGGGGGCCCGCACAGATACGCAGTATTTT.

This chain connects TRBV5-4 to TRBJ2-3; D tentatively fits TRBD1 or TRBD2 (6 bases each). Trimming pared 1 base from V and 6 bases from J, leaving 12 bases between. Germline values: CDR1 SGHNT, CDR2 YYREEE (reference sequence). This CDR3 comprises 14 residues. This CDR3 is CASSLWGAGDTQYF. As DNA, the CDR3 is TGTGCCAGCAGCTTGTGGGGGGCGGGCGATACGCAGTATTTT.

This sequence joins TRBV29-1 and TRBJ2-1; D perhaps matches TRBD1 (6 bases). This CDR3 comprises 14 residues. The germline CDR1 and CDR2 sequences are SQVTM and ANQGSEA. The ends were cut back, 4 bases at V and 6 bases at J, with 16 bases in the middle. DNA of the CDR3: TGCAGCGTTGCGGGACAATCAAATGCCAATGAGCAGTTCTTC. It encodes CSVAGQSNANEQFF.

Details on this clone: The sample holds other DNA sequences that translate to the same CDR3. CDR3 sequence reads: CASSLRLAGGTDTQYF. The CDR3 DNA reads as TGCGCCAGCAGCTTGCGCCTAGCGGGGGGTACAGATACGCAGTATTTT. This chain uses TRBV5-1 with TRBJ2-3, with TRBD2 matching over 11 bases. The CDR3 has 16 amino acids. The V segment lost 1 base and the J segment 3 bases; nucleotides outside the gene matches: 4. Germline loops: CDR1 SGHRS, CDR2 YFSETQ.

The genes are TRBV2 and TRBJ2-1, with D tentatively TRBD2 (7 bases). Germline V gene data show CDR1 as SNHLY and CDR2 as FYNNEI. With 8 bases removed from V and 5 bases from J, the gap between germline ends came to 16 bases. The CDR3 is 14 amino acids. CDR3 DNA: TGTGCCAGCGGTCGCGGGGGCCTAAACAATGAGCAGTTCTTC. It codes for CASGRGGLNNEQFF.

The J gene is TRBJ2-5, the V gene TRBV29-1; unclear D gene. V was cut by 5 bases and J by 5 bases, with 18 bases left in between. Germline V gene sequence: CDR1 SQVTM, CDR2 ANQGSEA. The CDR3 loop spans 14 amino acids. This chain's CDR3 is CSVKPKGGVETQYF. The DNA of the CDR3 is TGCAGCGTTAAACCTAAAGGCGGTGTGGAGACCCAGTACTTC.

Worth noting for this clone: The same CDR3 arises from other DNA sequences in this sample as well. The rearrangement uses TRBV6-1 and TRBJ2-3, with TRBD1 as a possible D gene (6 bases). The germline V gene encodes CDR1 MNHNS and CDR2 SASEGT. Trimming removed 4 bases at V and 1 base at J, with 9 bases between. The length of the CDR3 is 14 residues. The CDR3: CASSVAGGTDTQYF. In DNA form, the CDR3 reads TGTGCCAGCAGTGTGGCAGGGGGCACAGATACGCAGTATTTT.

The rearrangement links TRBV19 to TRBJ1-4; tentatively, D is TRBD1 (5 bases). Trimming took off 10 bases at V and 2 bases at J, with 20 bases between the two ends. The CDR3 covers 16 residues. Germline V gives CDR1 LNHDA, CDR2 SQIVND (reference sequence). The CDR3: CATQPGRGTTNEKLFF. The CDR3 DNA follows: TGTGCCACTCAACCGGGGAGGGGAACCACTAATGAAAAACTGTTTTTT.

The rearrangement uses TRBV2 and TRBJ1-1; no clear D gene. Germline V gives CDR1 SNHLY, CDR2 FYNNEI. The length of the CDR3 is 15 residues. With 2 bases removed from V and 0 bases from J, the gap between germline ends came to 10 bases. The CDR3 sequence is CASSENPSMNTEAFF. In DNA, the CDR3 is TGTGCCAGCAGTGAAAACCCCTCTATGAACACTGAAGCTTTCTTT.

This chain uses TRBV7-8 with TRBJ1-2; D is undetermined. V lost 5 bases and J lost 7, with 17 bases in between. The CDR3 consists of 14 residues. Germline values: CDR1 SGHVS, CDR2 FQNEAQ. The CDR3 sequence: CASSAGPGIAGYTF. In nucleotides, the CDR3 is TGTGCCAGCAGCGCGGGCCCGGGTATAGCTGGCTACACCTTC.

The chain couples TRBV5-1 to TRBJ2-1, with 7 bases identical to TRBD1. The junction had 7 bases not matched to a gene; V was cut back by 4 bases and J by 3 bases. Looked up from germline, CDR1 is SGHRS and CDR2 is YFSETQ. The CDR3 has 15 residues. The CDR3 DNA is TGCGCCAGCAGCCCCAGGGACAGACACTACAATGAGCAGTTCTTC. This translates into CASSPRDRHYNEQFF.

CDR3 DNA: TGTGCCACCAGCAGAGATATCGGGGGAGGCTCAGAGACCCAGTACTTC. Translated, it gives CATSRDIGGGSETQYF. The gene calls are TRBV15 and TRBJ2-5, with D perhaps matching TRBD2 (6 bases). Germline V lookup: CDR1 LNHNV, CDR2 YYDKDF (reference sequence). Trimming took off 0 bases at V and 4 bases at J, with 15 bases between the two ends. There are 16 residues in the CDR3.

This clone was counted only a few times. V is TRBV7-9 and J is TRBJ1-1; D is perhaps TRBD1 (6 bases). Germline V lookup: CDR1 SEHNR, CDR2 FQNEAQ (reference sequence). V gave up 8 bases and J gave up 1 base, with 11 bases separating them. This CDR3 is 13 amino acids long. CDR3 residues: CASGGQPNTEAFF. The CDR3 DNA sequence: TGTGCCAGCGGCGGACAGCCGAACACTGAAGCTTTCTTT.

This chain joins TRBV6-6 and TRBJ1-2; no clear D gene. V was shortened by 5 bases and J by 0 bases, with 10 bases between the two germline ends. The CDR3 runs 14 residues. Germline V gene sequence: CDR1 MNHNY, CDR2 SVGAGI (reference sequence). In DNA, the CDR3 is TGTGCCAGCAGTGGAACGCAGACTAACTATGGCTACACCTTC. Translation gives CASSGTQTNYGYTF.

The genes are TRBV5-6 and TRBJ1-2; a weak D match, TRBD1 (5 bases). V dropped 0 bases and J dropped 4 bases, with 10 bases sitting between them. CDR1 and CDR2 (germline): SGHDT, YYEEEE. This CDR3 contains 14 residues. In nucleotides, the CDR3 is TGTGCCAGCAGCTTGGGGGACGATATCTATGGCTACACCTTC. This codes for CASSLGDDIYGYTF. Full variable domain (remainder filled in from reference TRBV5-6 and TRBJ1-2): DAGVTQSPTHLIKTRGQQVTLRCSPKSGHDTVSWYQQALGQGPQFIFQYYEEEERQRGNFPDRFSGHQFPNYSSELNVNALLLGDSALYLCASSLGDDIYGYTFGSGTRLTVV.

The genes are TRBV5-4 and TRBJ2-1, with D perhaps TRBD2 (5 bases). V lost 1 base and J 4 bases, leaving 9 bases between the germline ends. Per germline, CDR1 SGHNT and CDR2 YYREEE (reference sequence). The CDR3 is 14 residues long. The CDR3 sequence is CASSLYGKYNEQFF. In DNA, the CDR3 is TGTGCCAGCAGCTTGTACGGGAAATACAATGAGCAGTTCTTC. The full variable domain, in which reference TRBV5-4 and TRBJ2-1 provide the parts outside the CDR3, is ETGVTQSPTHLIKTRGQQVTLRCSSQSGHNTVSWYQQALGQGPQFIFQYYREEENGRGNFPPRFSGLQFPNYSSELNVNALELDDSALYLCASSLYGKYNEQFFGPGTRLTVL.

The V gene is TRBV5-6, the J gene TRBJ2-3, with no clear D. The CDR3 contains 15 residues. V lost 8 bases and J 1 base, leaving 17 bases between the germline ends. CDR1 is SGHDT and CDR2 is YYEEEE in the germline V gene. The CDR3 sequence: CASRHGPRGTDTQYF. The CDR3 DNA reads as TGTGCCAGTCGTCATGGGCCTCGGGGCACAGATACGCAGTATTTT. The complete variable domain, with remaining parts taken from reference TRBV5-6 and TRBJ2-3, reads DAGVTQSPTHLIKTRGQQVTLRCSPKSGHDTVSWYQQALGQGPQFIFQYYEEEERQRGNFPDRFSGHQFPNYSSELNVNALLLGDSALYLCASRHGPRGTDTQYFGPGTRLTVL.

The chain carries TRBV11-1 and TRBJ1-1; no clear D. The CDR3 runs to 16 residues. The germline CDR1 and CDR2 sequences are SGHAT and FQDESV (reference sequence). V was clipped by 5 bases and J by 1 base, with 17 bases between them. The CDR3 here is CASSPRAQVRNTEAFF. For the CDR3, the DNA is TGTGCCAGCAGCCCTCGGGCCCAGGTTAGGAACACTGAAGCTTTCTTT. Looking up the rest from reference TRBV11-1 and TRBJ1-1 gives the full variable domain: EAEVAQSPRYKITEKSQAVAFWCDPISGHATLYWYRQILGQGPELLVQFQDESVVDDSQLPKDRFSAERLKGVDSTLKIQPAELGDSAMYLCASSPRAQVRNTEAFFGQGTRLTVV.

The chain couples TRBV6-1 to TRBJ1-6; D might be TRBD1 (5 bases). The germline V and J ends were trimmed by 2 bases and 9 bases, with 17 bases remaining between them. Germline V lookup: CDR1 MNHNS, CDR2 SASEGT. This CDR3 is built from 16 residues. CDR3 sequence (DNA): TGTGCCAGCAGTGAATCGAGGGAGAGGAGGGGTTCACCCCTCCACTTT. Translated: CASSESRERRGSPLHF.

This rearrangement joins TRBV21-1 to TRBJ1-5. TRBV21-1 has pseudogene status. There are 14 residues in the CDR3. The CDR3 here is CASSKGNGNQPQHF. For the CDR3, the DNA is TGTGCCAGCAGCAAGGGTAACGGGAATCAGCCCCAGCATTTT.